This passage covers 18 T cell receptor beta chains from one sample sequenced in a study of metastatic and nonmetastatic thyroid tumors. With MiXCR, TCRdb reprocessed the PCR reads. Of 25,000 to 35,000 clones detected, less than 30% appear once; the ten largest clones hold 14% to 15%. Thyroid surgery was preceded by no treatment in any patient. Material for sequencing was blood. Receptor source: a female donor with papillary thyroid cancer or a benign thyroid nodule (not recorded which). Some clones in this sample may be carry-over from other donors' samples.

This clone was recorded a few times. This chain joins TRBV12-3 or TRBV12-4 and TRBJ2-5; 10 positions agree with TRBD2. Trimming cost V 5 bases and J 14 bases; bases outside gene matches: 17. The CDR3 loop spans 15 amino acids. The CDR3, as DNA: TGTGCCAGCAGTGTCTCCGGGACTAGCGTGGTTAGAAGTTACTTC. Protein sequence: CASSVSGTSVVRSYF.

Many counts were recorded for this clone. V is TRBV11-3 and J is TRBJ1-3, with unresolved D. V lost 8 bases, J lost 0 bases, and 14 bases lay in between. From germline, CDR1 is SGHNT and CDR2 YENEEA. The CDR3 is 15 residues long. This CDR3 reads CASGPNLGSGNTIYF. The CDR3 bases are TGTGCCAGCGGGCCAAATCTTGGCTCTGGAAACACCATATATTTT.

J is TRBJ2-6 and V is TRBV7-7; D gene uncertain. Germline V gene sequence: CDR1 SSHAT, CDR2 FNYEAQ (reference sequence). Trimming cost V 2 bases and J 3 bases, with 8 bases left between them. The CDR3 is 15 residues long. Here the CDR3 reads CASSLYQGGANVLTF. The CDR3 bases are TGTGCCAGCAGCTTATACCAAGGTGGGGCCAACGTCCTGACTTTC. Full variable domain (rest looked up from reference TRBV7-7 and TRBJ2-6): GAGVSQSPRYKVTKRGQDVTLRCDPISSHATLYWYQQALGQGPEFLTYFNYEAQPDKSGLPSDRFSAERPEGSISTLTIQRTEQRDSAMYRCASSLYQGGANVLTFGAGSRLTVL.

This clone was detected many times. This chain joins TRBV20-1 and TRBJ2-5; 13 nucleotides align to TRBD2. The J segment lost 6 bases and the V segment lost 4 bases, leaving 5 bases of the junction unmatched. This CDR3 region has 14 residues. In germline, CDR1 is DFQATT, CDR2 SNEGSKA (reference sequence). CDR3 in DNA: TGCAGTGCTACTCCGGGACTAGCGGGAAAGACCCAGTACTTC. The encoded protein is CSATPGLAGKTQYF.

This clone was picked up many times. This may arise from a read error, as a much more abundant clone is one base away. The rearrangement joins TRBV3-1 to TRBJ1-5, with D unresolved. CDR1 and CDR2 from the germline V gene are LGHDT and YNNKEL (reference sequence). Trimming stripped 4 bases from V and 0 bases from J, with 10 bases between. The CDR3 totals 15 residues. The CDR3 is CASSLGYDSNQPQHF. DNA for the CDR3: TGTGCCAGCAGCCTCGGGTATGATAGCAATCAGCCCCAGCATTTT.

This clone was counted ten times or more. The rearrangement joins TRBV9 to TRBJ1-1, with a tentative D call TRBD1 (6 bases). The V end was cut by 4 bases, the J end by 4 bases, with 14 bases between. The CDR3 loop spans 14 amino acids. CDR1 SGDLS and CDR2 YYNGEE come from the germline V gene. CDR3 sequence: CASSQRGVGTEAFF. In nucleotides, the CDR3 is TGTGCCAGCAGCCAAAGGGGGGTGGGCACTGAAGCTTTCTTT.

This clone is deemed medium-sized. V gene TRBV28 combines with J gene TRBJ1-5; D gene unclear. Trimming pared 5 bases from V and 7 bases from J, leaving 18 bases between. Germline CDR1 reads MDHEN; CDR2 reads SYDVKM. This CDR3 comprises 15 residues. This CDR3 reads CASSTTRGAGQPQHF. The DNA for the CDR3 is TGTGCCAGCAGTACCACCCGGGGAGCGGGCCAGCCCCAGCATTTT.

With respect to this clone: This may be a read error, as it is one base from a much larger clone. This chain connects TRBV29-1 to TRBJ1-1; D might be TRBD1 (6 bases). The CDR3 contains 12 residues. The germline V gene encodes CDR1 SQVTM and CDR2 ANQGSEA. Trimming removed 6 bases at V and 2 bases at J, with 10 bases between. CDR3 amino acids: CSVGTRNTEAFF. CDR3 sequence (DNA): TGCAGCGTCGGGACACGCAACACTGAAGCTTTCTTT.

This rearrangement joins TRBV30 to TRBJ2-5; weak D call: TRBD1 (7 bases). Germline CDR1 reads GTSNPN; CDR2 reads SVGIG (reference sequence). The CDR3 loop spans 14 amino acids. V was cut by 0 bases and J by 7 bases, with 15 bases left in between. As DNA, the CDR3 is TGTGCCTGGAGTGTAACAGGGCAGGGGGGGACCCAGTACTTC. Encoded protein: CAWSVTGQGGTQYF. Variable domain in full (rest from reference TRBV30 and TRBJ2-5): SQTIHQWPATLVQPVGSPLSLECTVEGTSNPNLYWYRQAAGRGLQLLFYSVGIGQISSEVPQNLSASRPQDRQFILSSKKLLLSDSGFYLCAWSVTGQGGTQYFGPGTRLLVL.

In its sample, this clone ranks as medium-sized. This chain links TRBV19 with TRBJ2-5; D gene uncertain. CDR1 and CDR2 from the germline V gene are LNHDA and SQIVND (reference sequence). The ends were cut back, 6 bases at V and 5 bases at J, with 4 bases in the middle. This CDR3 has 10 amino acids. CDR3 coding DNA: TGTGCCAGTAGGGCGGAGACCCAGTACTTC. This codes for CASRAETQYF.

Regarding this clone: An end of the junction differs from the germline gene, which may be a read error. The chain couples TRBV19 to TRBJ2-7; tentatively, D is TRBD1 or TRBD2 (5 bases each). The CDR3 loop spans 17 amino acids. The germline gives CDR1 LNHDA, CDR2 SQIVND (reference sequence). Here the CDR3 DNA reads TGTGCCAGTATTATAGAGGACACAGGAGGATGCTCCTACGAGCAGTACTTC. This gives the protein CASIIEDTGGCSYEQYF.

In this sample, this clone turned up many times. Other DNA sequences within the sample encode an identical CDR3. This chain uses TRBV9 with TRBJ2-2; the D gene is possibly TRBD1 (6 bases). CDR3 length equals 13 residues. Trimming removed 4 bases from V and 6 bases from J, with 10 bases in between. CDR1 SGDLS and CDR2 YYNGEE come from the germline V gene. CDR3 in amino acids: CASSSTGSGELFF. As DNA, the CDR3 is TGTGCCAGCAGCTCTACAGGGTCCGGGGAGCTGTTTTTT.

This clone appeared a few times. It may be a read error: a sequence one base away is much more abundant. This chain joins TRBV11-1 and TRBJ2-2, with a tentative D call TRBD2 (5 bases). The CDR3 contains 16 residues. V shed 0 bases and J shed 0 bases, with 8 bases lying between them. Germline values: CDR1 SGHAT, CDR2 FQDESV (reference sequence). The CDR3, as DNA: TGTGCCAGCAGCTTAGCGGGAGTCTCGAACACCGGGGAGCTGTTTTTT. This codes for CASSLAGVSNTGELFF.

This clone was seen once. This chain uses TRBV6-5 with TRBJ1-1, with unresolved D. From germline, CDR1 is MNHEY and CDR2 SVGAGI. V shed 5 bases and J shed 2 bases, with 21 bases lying between them. CDR3 length: 17 residues. CDR3 protein: CASSHLTDLWGNTEAFF. The CDR3 DNA is TGTGCCAGCAGTCACCTTACGGATCTCTGGGGTAACACTGAAGCTTTCTTT.

The V and J genes are TRBV7-3 and TRBJ2-7; 8 positions match TRBD1. With 4 bases clipped from V and 7 bases from J, the junction kept 6 bases outside the gene matches. The germline gives CDR1 SGHTA, CDR2 FQGTGA. The CDR3 totals 13 residues. Here the CDR3 DNA reads TGTGCCAGCAGCTCCGACAGGGGCGGAGAGCAGTACTTC. Translating gives CASSSDRGGEQYF.

J is TRBJ1-1 and V is TRBV7-8; the D gene is possibly TRBD1 (5 bases). Trimming removed 4 bases from V and 3 bases from J, with 9 bases in between. The CDR3 has 13 residues. Germline V gene sequence: CDR1 SGHVS, CDR2 FQNEAQ. The CDR3 nucleotides are TGTGCCAGCAGCTCAGGGATGTACACTGAAGCTTTCTTT. Protein sequence: CASSSGMYTEAFF.

This clone was counted many times. The chain joins TRBV7-2 to TRBJ2-7; the D gene is possibly TRBD1 (6 bases). The V gene's germline CDR1 is SGHTA and CDR2 FQGNSA. V gave up 6 bases and J gave up 1 base, with 13 bases separating them. The CDR3 loop spans 14 amino acids. CDR3 bases: TGTGCCAGCAGTACCGGGACATTTTCCTACGAGCAGTACTTC. It specifies CASSTGTFSYEQYF.

This clone was seen repeatedly, ten times or more. The V call is TRBV12-3 or TRBV12-4, the J call TRBJ2-1; 13 bases align to TRBD2. V dropped 8 bases and J dropped 7; count of bases not matched to a gene: 5. This CDR3 has 14 residues. The CDR3 nucleotides are TGTGCCAGCGACAGACTAGCGGGAGGTAATGAGCAGTTCTTC. It is translated as CASDRLAGGNEQFF.